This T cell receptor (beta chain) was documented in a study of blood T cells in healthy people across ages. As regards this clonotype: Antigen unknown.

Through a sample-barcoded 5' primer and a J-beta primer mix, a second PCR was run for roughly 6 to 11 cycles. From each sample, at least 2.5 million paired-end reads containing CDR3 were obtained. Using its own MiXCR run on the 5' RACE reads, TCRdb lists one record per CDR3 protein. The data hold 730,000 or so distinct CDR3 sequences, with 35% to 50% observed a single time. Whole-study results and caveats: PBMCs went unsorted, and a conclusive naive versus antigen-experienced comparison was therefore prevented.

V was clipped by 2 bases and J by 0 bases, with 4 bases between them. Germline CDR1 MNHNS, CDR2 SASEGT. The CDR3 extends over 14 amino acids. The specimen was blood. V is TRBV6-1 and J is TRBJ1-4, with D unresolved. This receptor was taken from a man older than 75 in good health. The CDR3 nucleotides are TGTGCCAGCAGTGAACAGACAACTAATGAAAAACTGTTTTTT. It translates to CASSEQTTNEKLFF.